This T cell receptor (beta chain) came from a study of control samples from healthy donors and cancer patients. The length of the CDR3 is 13 residues. Trimming removed 7 bases from V and 3 bases from J, with 12 bases in between. The V gene's germline CDR1 is SNHLY and CDR2 FYNNEI. Sequenced by immunoSEQ multiplex PCR; TCRdb stores in-frame clones only, minus some. The sample lists roughly 120,000 clones, 85% to 90% seen once, with about 12% in the top ten. The material sequenced was blood. The receptor was derived from a man younger than 45 in good health. The rearrangement joins TRBV2 to TRBJ1-1; D might be TRBD1 (5 bases). The CDR3 here is CASNRDPDTEAFF. In nucleotides, the CDR3 is TGTGCCAGCAACCGGGACCCAGACACTGAAGCTTTCTTT.